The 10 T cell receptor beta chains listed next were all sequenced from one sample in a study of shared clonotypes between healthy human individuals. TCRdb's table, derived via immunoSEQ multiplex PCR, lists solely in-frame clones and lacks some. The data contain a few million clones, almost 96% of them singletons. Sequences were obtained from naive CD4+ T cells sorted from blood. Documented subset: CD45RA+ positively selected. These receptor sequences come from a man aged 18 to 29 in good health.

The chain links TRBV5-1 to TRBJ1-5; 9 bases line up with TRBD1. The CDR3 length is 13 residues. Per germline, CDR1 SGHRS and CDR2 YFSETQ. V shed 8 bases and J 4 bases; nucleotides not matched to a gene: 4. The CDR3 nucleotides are TGCGCCAGGAGGGACAGGGCAAATCAGCCCCAGCATTTT. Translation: CARRDRANQPQHF.

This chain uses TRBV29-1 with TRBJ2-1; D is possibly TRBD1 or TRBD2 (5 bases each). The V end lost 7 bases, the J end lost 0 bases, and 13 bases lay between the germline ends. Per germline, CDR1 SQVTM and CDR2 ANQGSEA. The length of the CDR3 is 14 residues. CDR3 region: CSANWGNSYNEQFF. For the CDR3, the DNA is TGCAGCGCAAACTGGGGGAACTCCTACAATGAGCAGTTCTTC.

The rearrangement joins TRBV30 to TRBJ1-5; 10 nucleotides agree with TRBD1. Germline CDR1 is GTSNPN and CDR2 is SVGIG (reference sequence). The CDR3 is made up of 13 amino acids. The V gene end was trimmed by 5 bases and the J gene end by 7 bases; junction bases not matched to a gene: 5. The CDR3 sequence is CAWDRGRGQPQHF. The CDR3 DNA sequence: TGTGCCTGGGACAGGGGGCGCGGGCAGCCCCAGCATTTT.

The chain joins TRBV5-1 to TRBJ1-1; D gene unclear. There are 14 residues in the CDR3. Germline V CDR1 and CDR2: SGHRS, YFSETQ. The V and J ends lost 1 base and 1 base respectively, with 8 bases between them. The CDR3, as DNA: TGCGCCAGCAGCTTGAGTCCAGGGAACACTGAAGCTTTCTTT. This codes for CASSLSPGNTEAFF.

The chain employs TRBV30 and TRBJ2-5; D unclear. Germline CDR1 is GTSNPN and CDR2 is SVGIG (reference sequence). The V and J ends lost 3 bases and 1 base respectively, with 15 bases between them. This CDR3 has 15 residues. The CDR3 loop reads CAWRGKYLPQETQYF. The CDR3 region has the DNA TGTGCCTGGAGGGGTAAATACCTTCCCCAAGAGACCCAGTACTTC.

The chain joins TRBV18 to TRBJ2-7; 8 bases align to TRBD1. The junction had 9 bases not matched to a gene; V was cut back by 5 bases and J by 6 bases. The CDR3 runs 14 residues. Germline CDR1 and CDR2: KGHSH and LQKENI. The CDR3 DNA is TGTGCCAGCTCAAAAACCCGGACAGGGCGCGAGCAGTACTTC. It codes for CASSKTRTGREQYF.

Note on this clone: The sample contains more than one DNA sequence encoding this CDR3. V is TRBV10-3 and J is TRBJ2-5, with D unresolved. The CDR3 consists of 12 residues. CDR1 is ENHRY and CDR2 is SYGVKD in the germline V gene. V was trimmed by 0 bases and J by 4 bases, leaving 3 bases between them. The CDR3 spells CAISESRETQYF. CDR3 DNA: TGTGCCATCAGTGAGTCAAGAGAGACCCAGTACTTC.

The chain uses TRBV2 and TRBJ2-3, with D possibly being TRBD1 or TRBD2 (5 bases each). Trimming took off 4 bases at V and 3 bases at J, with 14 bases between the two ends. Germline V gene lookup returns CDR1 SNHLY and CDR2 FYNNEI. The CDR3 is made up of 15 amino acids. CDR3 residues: CASSGQRGTTDTQYF. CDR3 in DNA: TGTGCCAGCAGTGGACAGAGGGGCACAACAGATACGCAGTATTTT.

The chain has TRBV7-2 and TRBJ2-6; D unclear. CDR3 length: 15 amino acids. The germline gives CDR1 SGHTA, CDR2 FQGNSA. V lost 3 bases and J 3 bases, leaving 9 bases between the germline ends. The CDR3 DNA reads TGTGCCAGCAGCTTCTCCTTGGGTGGGGCCAACGTCCTGACTTTC. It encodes CASSFSLGGANVLTF.

CDR3 sequence: CASSQDRRGQETQYF. The CDR3 DNA sequence: TGCGCCAGCAGCCAAGATCGCAGGGGCCAAGAGACCCAGTACTTC. The rearrangement joins TRBV4-3 to TRBJ2-5, with a possible D match to TRBD1 (6 bases). Trimming removed 0 bases from V and 1 base from J, with 9 bases in between. The CDR3 has 15 amino acids. Germline CDR1 LGHNA, CDR2 YSLEER.